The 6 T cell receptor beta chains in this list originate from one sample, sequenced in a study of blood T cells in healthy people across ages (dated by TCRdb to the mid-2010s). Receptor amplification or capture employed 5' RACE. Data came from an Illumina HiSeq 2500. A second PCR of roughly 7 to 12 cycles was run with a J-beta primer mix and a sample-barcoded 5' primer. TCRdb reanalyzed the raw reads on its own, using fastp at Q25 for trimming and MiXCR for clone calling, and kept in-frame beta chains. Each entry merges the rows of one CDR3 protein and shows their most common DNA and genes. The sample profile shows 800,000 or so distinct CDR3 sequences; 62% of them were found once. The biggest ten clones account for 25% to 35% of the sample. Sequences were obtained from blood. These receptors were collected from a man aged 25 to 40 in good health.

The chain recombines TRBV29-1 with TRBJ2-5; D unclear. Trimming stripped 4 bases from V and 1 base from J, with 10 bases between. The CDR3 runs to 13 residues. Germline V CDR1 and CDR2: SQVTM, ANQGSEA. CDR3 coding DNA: TGCAGCGTTGGGGTCAGGCTCCAAGAGACCCAGTACTTC. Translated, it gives CSVGVRLQETQYF.

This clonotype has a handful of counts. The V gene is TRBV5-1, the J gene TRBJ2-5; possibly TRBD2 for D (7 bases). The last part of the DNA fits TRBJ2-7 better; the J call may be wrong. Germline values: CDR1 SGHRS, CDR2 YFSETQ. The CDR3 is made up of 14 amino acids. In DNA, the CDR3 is TGCGCCAGCAGCATTCGGGGGGCAGGCGACGAGCAGTACTTC. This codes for CASSIRGAGDEQYF.

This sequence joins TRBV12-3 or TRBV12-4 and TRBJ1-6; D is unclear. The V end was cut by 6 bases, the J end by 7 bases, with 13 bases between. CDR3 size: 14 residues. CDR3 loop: CASRIEGWNSPLHF. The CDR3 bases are TGTGCCAGCAGGATTGAGGGATGGAATTCACCCCTCCACTTT.

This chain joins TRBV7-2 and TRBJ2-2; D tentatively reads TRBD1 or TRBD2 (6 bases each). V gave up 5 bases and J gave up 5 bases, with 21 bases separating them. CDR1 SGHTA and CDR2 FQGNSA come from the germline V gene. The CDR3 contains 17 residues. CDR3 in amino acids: CASSISAWGAGTGELFF. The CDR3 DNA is TGTGCCAGCAGCATCTCGGCCTGGGGGGCAGGGACCGGGGAGCTGTTTTTT.

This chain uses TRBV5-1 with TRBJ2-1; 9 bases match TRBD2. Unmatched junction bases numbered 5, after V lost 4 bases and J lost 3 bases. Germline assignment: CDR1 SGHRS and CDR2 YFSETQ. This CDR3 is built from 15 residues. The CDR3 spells CASSKRAGGYNEQFF. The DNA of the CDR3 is TGCGCCAGCAGCAAGAGAGCGGGGGGCTACAATGAGCAGTTCTTC.

CDR3 nucleotide sequence: TGTGCCAGCAGCTTTGATACGGGGGGGTGGGATGAGCAGTTCTTC. Its translation: CASSFDTGGWDEQFF. V and J are TRBV7-2 and TRBJ2-1, with 8 bases that match TRBD2. Germline-derived CDR1 and CDR2 are SGHTA and FQGNSA. This CDR3 comprises 15 residues. Germline trimming cut 3 bases from V and 8 bases from J; bases unmatched to any gene: 9.